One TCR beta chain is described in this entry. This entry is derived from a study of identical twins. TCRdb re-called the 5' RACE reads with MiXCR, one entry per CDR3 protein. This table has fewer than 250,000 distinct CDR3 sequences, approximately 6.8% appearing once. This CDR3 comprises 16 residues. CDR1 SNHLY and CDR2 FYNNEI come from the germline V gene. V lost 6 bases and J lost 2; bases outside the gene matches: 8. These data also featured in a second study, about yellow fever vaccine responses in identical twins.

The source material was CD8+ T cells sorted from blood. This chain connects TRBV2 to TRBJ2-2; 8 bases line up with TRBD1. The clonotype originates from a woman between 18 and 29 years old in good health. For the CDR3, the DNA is TGTGCCAGCAGATCCCGGGACAGGTCTAACACCGGGGAGCTGTTTTTT. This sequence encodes CASRSRDRSNTGELFF. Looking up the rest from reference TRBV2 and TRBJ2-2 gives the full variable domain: EPEVTQTPSHQVTQMGQEVILRCVPISNHLYFYWYRQILGQKVEFLVSFYNNEISEKSEIFDDQFSVERPDGSNFTLKIRSTKLEDSAMYFCASRSRDRSNTGELFFGEGSRLTVL.